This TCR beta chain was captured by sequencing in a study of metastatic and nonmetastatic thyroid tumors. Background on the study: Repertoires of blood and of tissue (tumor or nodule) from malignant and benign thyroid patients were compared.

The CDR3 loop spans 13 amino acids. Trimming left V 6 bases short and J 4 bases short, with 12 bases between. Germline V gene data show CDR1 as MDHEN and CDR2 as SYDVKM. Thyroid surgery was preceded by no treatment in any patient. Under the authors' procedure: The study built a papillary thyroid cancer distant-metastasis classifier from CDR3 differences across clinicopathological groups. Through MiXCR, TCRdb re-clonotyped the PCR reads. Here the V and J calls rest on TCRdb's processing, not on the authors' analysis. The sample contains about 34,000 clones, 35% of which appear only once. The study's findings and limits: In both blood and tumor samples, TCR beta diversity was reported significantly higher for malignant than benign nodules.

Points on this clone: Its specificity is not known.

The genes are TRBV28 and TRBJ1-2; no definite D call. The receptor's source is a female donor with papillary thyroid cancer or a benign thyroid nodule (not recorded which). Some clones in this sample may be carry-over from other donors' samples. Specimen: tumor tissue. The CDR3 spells CASRPGERYGYTF. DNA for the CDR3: TGTGCCAGCAGACCCGGGGAGCGCTATGGCTACACCTTC.